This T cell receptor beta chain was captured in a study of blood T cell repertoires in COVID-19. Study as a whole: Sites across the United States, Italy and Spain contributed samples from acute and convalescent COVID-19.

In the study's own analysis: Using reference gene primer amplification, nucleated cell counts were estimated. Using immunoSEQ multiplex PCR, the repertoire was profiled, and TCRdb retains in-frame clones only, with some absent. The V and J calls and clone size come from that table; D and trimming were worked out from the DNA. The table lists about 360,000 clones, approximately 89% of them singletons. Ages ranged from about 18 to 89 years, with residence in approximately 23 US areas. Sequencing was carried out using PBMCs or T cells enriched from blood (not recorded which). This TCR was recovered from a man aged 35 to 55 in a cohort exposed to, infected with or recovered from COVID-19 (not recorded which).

The CDR3 bases are TGTGCCAGCAGCCAAGAGTCCAGCGGGGGCTCCTACGAGCAGTACTTC. This gives the protein CASSQESSGGSYEQYF. The rearrangement joins TRBV4-2 to TRBJ2-7; 8 nucleotides line up with TRBD2. The CDR3 length is 16 residues. V dropped 0 bases and J dropped 0; count of bases not matched to a gene: 4. Germline V CDR1 and CDR2: LGHNA, YNFKEQ.